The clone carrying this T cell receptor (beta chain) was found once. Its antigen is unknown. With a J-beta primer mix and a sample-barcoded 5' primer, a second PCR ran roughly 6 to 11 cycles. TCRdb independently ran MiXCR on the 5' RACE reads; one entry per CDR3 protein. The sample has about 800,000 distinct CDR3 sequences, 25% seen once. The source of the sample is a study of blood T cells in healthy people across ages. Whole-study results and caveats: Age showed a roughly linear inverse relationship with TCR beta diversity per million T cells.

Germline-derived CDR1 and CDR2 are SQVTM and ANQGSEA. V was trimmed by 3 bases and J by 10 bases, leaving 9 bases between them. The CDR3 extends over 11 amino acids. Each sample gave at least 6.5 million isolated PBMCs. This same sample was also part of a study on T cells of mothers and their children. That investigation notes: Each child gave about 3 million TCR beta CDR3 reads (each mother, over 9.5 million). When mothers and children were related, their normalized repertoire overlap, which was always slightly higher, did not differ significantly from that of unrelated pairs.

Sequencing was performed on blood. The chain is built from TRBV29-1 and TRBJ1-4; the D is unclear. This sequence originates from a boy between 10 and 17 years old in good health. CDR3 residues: CSVDWRGKLFF. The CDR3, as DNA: TGCAGCGTTGACTGGCGGGGAAAACTGTTTTTT.